These 27 T cell receptor beta chains were all obtained from the same sample, sequenced in a study of OX40 agonist ivuxolimab in advanced cancers. Measured with immunoSEQ multiplex PCR; TCRdb has only the in-frame clones, and not every one. This table holds 60,000 to 80,000 clones, about 79% found once. The source material was CD4+ or CD8+ T cells sorted from blood, sampled in a trial of the OX40 agonist ivuxolimab. Receptors originate from an adult with an advanced solid tumor such as melanoma, head and neck, liver or kidney cancer.

The rearrangement links TRBV9 to TRBJ2-1, with D perhaps TRBD2 (5 bases). Germline loops: CDR1 SGDLS, CDR2 YYNGEE. CDR3 length equals 15 residues. Trimming cost V 0 bases and J 6 bases, with 13 bases left between them. The CDR3 reads CASSVDPSRSNEQFF. The CDR3 nucleotides read TGTGCCAGCAGCGTAGATCCTAGCCGCTCCAATGAGCAGTTCTTC.

This clone was seen only a few times. The CDR3, as DNA: TGTGCCAGCAGCTTCCTCCGAGACGAAGCTTTCTTT. It is translated as CASSFLRDEAFF. This chain links TRBV5-6 with TRBJ1-1; D gene uncertain. The CDR3 totals 12 residues. Trimming took 2 bases from V and 8 from J, leaving 10 bases between them. CDR1 is SGHDT and CDR2 is YYEEEE in the germline V gene.

V and J are TRBV21-1 and TRBJ1-4; whether TRBD1, the table's D call, matches the DNA was not checked. TRBV21-1 is recorded as a pseudogene. CDR3 length equals 12 residues. The CDR3: CAPYRDLEKLFF. Here the CDR3 DNA reads TGTGCGCCATACAGGGATTTGGAAAAACTGTTTTTT.

This chain uses TRBV19 with TRBJ1-5, with TRBD1 matching 7 bases. This CDR3 has 14 residues. Germline assignment: CDR1 LNHDA and CDR2 SQIVND (reference sequence). V gave up 4 bases and J gave up 6 bases; unmatched junction bases: 6. The CDR3 DNA is TGTGCCAGTAGTAACAGGGGTACGGGTCAGCCCCAGCATTTT. This encodes CASSNRGTGQPQHF.

The chain joins TRBV7-9 to TRBJ2-7, with 10 positions matching TRBD1. The CDR3 has 13 residues. In germline, CDR1 is SEHNR, CDR2 FQNEAQ (reference sequence). The V segment lost 0 bases and the J segment 12 bases; nucleotides outside the gene matches: 5. CDR3 in DNA: TGTGCCAGCAGCTTAGCCGGGACAGGGGTACGGTACTTC. Amino acid sequence: CASSLAGTGVRYF.

This chain joins TRBV14 and TRBJ1-2; TRBD1 matches 10 bases. Germline loops: CDR1 SGHDN, CDR2 FVKESK. CDR3 length: 18 amino acids. The J segment lost 3 bases and the V segment lost 4 bases, leaving 14 bases of the junction unmatched. CDR3 region: CASSPTRDRGFGDYGYTF. The DNA for the CDR3 is TGTGCCAGCAGCCCTACCCGGGACAGGGGTTTCGGGGACTATGGCTACACCTTC.

The V call is TRBV11-2, the J call TRBJ1-2, with D perhaps matching TRBD1 (6 bases). Germline V gene data show CDR1 as SGHAT and CDR2 as FQNNGV. V was clipped by 5 bases and J by 8 bases, with 18 bases between them. The CDR3 has 14 amino acids. The CDR3 DNA follows: TGTGCCAGCAGCGCACGGAGGCACAGGGACGGCTACACCTTC. It translates to CASSARRHRDGYTF.

The J gene is TRBJ2-1, the V gene TRBV4-2, with TRBD2 matching over 8 bases. CDR3 length: 15 amino acids. The ends lost 1 base at V and 5 bases at J; junction bases unmatched: 4. In germline, CDR1 is LGHNA, CDR2 YNFKEQ. Here the CDR3 DNA reads TGTGCCAGCAGCCAAGGAGCGGGAGTCCACAATGAGCAGTTCTTC. It specifies CASSQGAGVHNEQFF.

The J gene is TRBJ2-7, the V gene TRBV6-5; tentatively, D is TRBD1 (5 bases). Looked up from germline, CDR1 is MNHEY and CDR2 is SVGAGI. This CDR3 spans 14 amino acids. V dropped 8 bases and J dropped 3 bases, with 17 bases sitting between them. The CDR3 protein is CASEKRQKNYEQYF. The CDR3 DNA is TGTGCCAGCGAGAAGAGACAGAAGAACTACGAGCAGTACTTC.

The J gene is TRBJ2-5, the V gene TRBV15; 12 bases align to TRBD1. CDR1 is LNHNV, CDR2 YYDKDF, per germline (reference sequence). Trimming took 3 bases from V and 1 from J; bases not matched to a gene: 3. This CDR3 has 16 amino acids. The CDR3 loop reads CATSRGTGGGQETQYF. DNA of the CDR3: TGTGCCACCAGCAGGGGGACAGGGGGCGGCCAAGAGACCCAGTACTTC.

The chain joins TRBV19 to TRBJ1-1; possible D gene TRBD1, 5 bases. Germline loops: CDR1 LNHDA, CDR2 SQIVND (reference sequence). The ends were cut back, 5 bases at V and 3 bases at J, with 13 bases in the middle. This CDR3 contains 14 residues. As DNA, the CDR3 is TGTGCCAGTAGTCTCAGGGCGAGGGACACTGAAGCTTTCTTT. It yields the protein CASSLRARDTEAFF.

The chain employs TRBV10-3 and TRBJ2-7; 14 bases fit TRBD2. The V gene's germline CDR1 is ENHRY and CDR2 SYGVKD. The CDR3 loop spans 16 amino acids. V lost 6 bases to trimming and J lost 4 bases; unmatched junction nucleotides: 8. CDR3 protein: CAIRHGLAGGGYEQYF. The CDR3 DNA reads as TGTGCCATCAGACACGGACTAGCGGGAGGAGGTTACGAGCAGTACTTC.

This rearrangement joins TRBV7-2 to TRBJ2-3; TRBD2 matches at 8 bases. Germline V gives CDR1 SGHTA, CDR2 FQGNSA. Losses at the gene ends were 4 bases for V and 7 bases for J; bases not matched to a gene: 10. The CDR3 length is 15 residues. The CDR3 DNA reads as TGTGCCAGCAGCTCCCCTGCCCGGGAGGGGAATACGCAGTATTTT. This encodes CASSSPAREGNTQYF. Full variable domain (rest looked up from reference TRBV7-2 and TRBJ2-3): GAGVSQSPSNKVTEKGKDVELRCDPISGHTALYWYRQSLGQGLEFLIYFQGNSAPDKSGLPSDRFSAERTGGSVSTLTIQRTQQEDSAVYLCASSSPAREGNTQYFGPGTRLTVL.

This chain uses TRBV5-8 with TRBJ2-5, with D perhaps TRBD1 (6 bases). The germline CDR1 and CDR2 sequences are SGHTS and YDEGEE. Trimming removed 1 base at V and 3 bases at J, with 7 bases between. The CDR3 loop spans 13 amino acids. The CDR3 DNA is TGTGCCAGCAGCTTGAGACAGGAAGAGACCCAGTACTTC. Translated: CASSLRQEETQYF.

The gene calls are TRBV7-9 and TRBJ2-7, with 8 bases that match TRBD1. The ends lost 4 bases at V and 5 bases at J; junction bases unmatched: 7. Looked up from germline, CDR1 is SEHNR and CDR2 is FQNEAQ (reference sequence). CDR3 length equals 14 residues. CDR3 coding DNA: TGTGCCAGCAGCTCTCGGACAGGGAAGAACGAGCAGTACTTC. Its protein is CASSSRTGKNEQYF.

J is TRBJ2-1 and V is TRBV7-2, with 11 bases identical to TRBD2. V lost 1 base to trimming and J lost 6 bases; unmatched junction nucleotides: 2. The CDR3 consists of 15 residues. The germline CDR1 and CDR2 sequences are SGHTA and FQGNSA. In DNA, the CDR3 is TGTGCCAGCAGCTTAGTTAGCGGGAGGGGCAATGAGCAGTTCTTC. Amino acid sequence: CASSLVSGRGNEQFF.

The CDR3 sequence: CASPSPVGGYEQYF. CDR3 nucleotide sequence: TGTGCCAGCCCCTCCCCTGTAGGGGGCTACGAGCAGTACTTC. J is TRBJ2-7 and V is TRBV6-1, with D possibly matching TRBD1 (6 bases). The germline V gene encodes CDR1 MNHNS and CDR2 SASEGT. There are 14 residues in the CDR3. V was trimmed by 8 bases and J by 3 bases, leaving 17 bases between them.

This clone showed up just once. The chain links TRBV4-3 to TRBJ2-3; TRBD2 matches 13 bases. The CDR3 length is 19 residues. V was clipped by 3 bases and J by 4 bases; unmatched bases: 13. CDR1 and CDR2 (germline): LGHNA, YSLEER. The CDR3: CASSQEDGGLAGISDTQYF. The CDR3 DNA is TGCGCCAGCAGCCAGGAAGATGGGGGACTAGCGGGAATCTCAGATACGCAGTATTTT.

This chain joins TRBV18 and TRBJ1-1; possibly TRBD1 for D (6 bases). Per the germline V gene, CDR1 is KGHSH and CDR2 is LQKENI. Trimming left V 2 bases short and J 5 bases short, with 12 bases between. The CDR3 covers 14 residues. The CDR3 sequence is CASSPKQGGTEAFF. The CDR3 DNA reads TGTGCCAGCTCACCAAAACAGGGAGGGACTGAAGCTTTCTTT.

The chain carries TRBV5-1 and TRBJ1-4; 7 bases map to TRBD1. V gave up 1 base and J gave up 8 bases; unmatched junction bases: 5. The germline CDR1 and CDR2 sequences are SGHRS and YFSETQ. The CDR3 loop spans 14 amino acids. Here the CDR3 reads CASSLTGDDEKLFF. In DNA form, the CDR3 reads TGCGCCAGCAGCTTGACAGGGGACGACGAAAAACTGTTTTTT.

The V gene is TRBV30, the J gene TRBJ2-1; TRBD2 agrees at 13 bases. Unmatched junction bases numbered 8, after V lost 5 bases and J lost 1 base. CDR3 length equals 17 residues. Germline lookup yields CDR1 GTSNPN and CDR2 SVGIG (reference sequence). The CDR3, as DNA: TGTGCCTGGTACCAACTAGCGGGAGGGGGGTCCTACAATGAGCAGTTCTTC. This encodes CAWYQLAGGGSYNEQFF.

The chain carries TRBV9 and TRBJ2-3; D unresolved. The CDR3 is made up of 13 amino acids. From germline, CDR1 is SGDLS and CDR2 YYNGEE. V lost 0 bases to trimming and J lost 2 bases, with 4 bases between them. The CDR3 loop reads CASSVAPTDTQYF. The CDR3 DNA is TGTGCCAGCAGCGTAGCCCCCACAGATACGCAGTATTTT.

The chain couples TRBV4-1 to TRBJ2-4; TRBD1 aligns across 7 bases. The germline V gene encodes CDR1 MGHRA and CDR2 YSYEKL. The CDR3 covers 16 residues. V was pared by 4 bases and J by 0 bases, with 6 bases of the junction left unmatched. CDR3 region: CASSPGQARAKNIQYF. As DNA, the CDR3 is TGCGCCAGCAGCCCTGGACAGGCACGAGCCAAAAACATTCAGTACTTC.

This clone was seen more than once but under ten times. The chain is built from TRBV9 and TRBJ2-2; D may be TRBD1 (6 bases). V gave up 0 bases and J gave up 4 bases, with 19 bases separating them. The CDR3 length is 18 residues. Germline CDR1 reads SGDLS; CDR2 reads YYNGEE. The CDR3 bases are TGTGCCAGCAGCGTAGTCGAGGGGACATCCAAGGCCACCGGGGAGCTGTTTTTT. This sequence encodes CASSVVEGTSKATGELFF.

The chain employs TRBV11-2 and TRBJ2-1, with 16 positions matching TRBD2. The CDR3 extends over 17 amino acids. V shed 4 bases, J shed 7 bases, and the junction held 7 bases outside the gene matches. Per germline, CDR1 SGHAT and CDR2 FQNNGV. This chain's CDR3 is CASSSGLAGGPGNEQFF. In DNA form, the CDR3 reads TGTGCCAGCAGCTCGGGACTAGCGGGAGGGCCGGGGAATGAGCAGTTCTTC.

The V gene is TRBV5-1, the J gene TRBJ2-1; 9 bases line up with TRBD1. The CDR3 sequence is 15 residues long. With V trimmed by 1 base and J by 6 bases, 5 bases remained unmatched. The germline gives CDR1 SGHRS, CDR2 YFSETQ. This CDR3 reads CASSLSGQGINEQFF. CDR3 coding DNA: TGCGCCAGCAGCTTGTCGGGACAGGGTATCAATGAGCAGTTCTTC.

The rearrangement uses TRBV5-1 and TRBJ2-3, with unresolved D. CDR1 and CDR2 (germline): SGHRS, YFSETQ. The CDR3 is 13 amino acids. The ends were cut back, 7 bases at V and 0 bases at J, with 9 bases in the middle. The CDR3 DNA is TGCGCCAGCCGAGATATTAGCACAGATACGCAGTATTTT. Translation: CASRDISTDTQYF.